The 23 T cell receptor beta chains presented below share a single source sample, sequenced in a study of regulatory T cells in long-lasting Graves disease. Regarding time point: persistent/refractory GD, antithyroid drugs over 5 years with positive TRAb. PBMC RNA was the source of the TCR library. Arm-PCR of CDR3 regions and iRepertoire HTBI primers were the basis on which TCR beta libraries were built. TCRdb analysed the multiplex PCR reads with MiXCR anew, one entry per CDR3 protein. The sample yields roughly 300,000 distinct CDR3 sequences, roughly a fifth seen once. The starting material was peripheral blood mononuclear cells (PBMCs), obtained when the disease was refractory, from a patient treated with antithyroid drugs. The receptor set was obtained from a female donor with Graves disease.

This sequence joins TRBV4-1 and TRBJ2-5; no firm D call. The V and J ends lost 1 base and 2 bases respectively, with 11 bases between them. The CDR3 extends over 15 amino acids. Germline V CDR1 and CDR2: MGHRA, YSYEKL. The CDR3 DNA is TGCGCCAGCAGCCAAGCCGCCGGGCAGCAAGAGACCCAGTACTTC. Residues: CASSQAAGQQETQYF.

This clonotype was recorded a few times. A read error is possible here, since a much larger clone lies one base away. The chain uses TRBV7-9 and TRBJ2-7; unclear D gene. The CDR3 is made up of 11 amino acids. The germline CDR1 and CDR2 sequences are SEHNR and FQNEAQ (reference sequence). V was trimmed by 1 base and J by 5 bases, leaving 3 bases between them. CDR3 in amino acids: CASSLVNEQYF. CDR3 DNA sequence: TGTGCCAGCAGCTTAGTCAACGAGCAGTACTTC.

The chain links TRBV4-1 to TRBJ1-5; possible D gene TRBD1, 6 bases. The CDR3 runs to 16 residues. Trimming removed 5 bases from V and 0 bases from J, with 14 bases in between. Germline V gene lookup returns CDR1 MGHRA and CDR2 YSYEKL. This chain's CDR3 is CASSSYTGPSNQPQHF. The CDR3 DNA follows: TGCGCCAGCAGCTCCTACACAGGGCCTAGCAATCAGCCCCAGCATTTT.

The J gene is TRBJ2-5, the V gene TRBV7-6; D tentatively fits TRBD1 or TRBD2 (6 bases each). The last part of the DNA fits TRBJ2-1 better; the J call may be wrong. This CDR3 comprises 15 residues. CDR1 and CDR2 (germline): SGHVS, FNYEAQ. The DNA of the CDR3 is TGTGCCAGCAGCCGGGGGCCCCCCGTTGCTGATGAGCAGTTCTTC. This translates into CASSRGPPVADEQFF.

The rearrangement uses TRBV11-2 and TRBJ1-4, with TRBD1 matching 9 bases. This CDR3 is 15 amino acids long. V lost 4 bases to trimming and J lost 6 bases; unmatched junction nucleotides: 6. Looked up from germline, CDR1 is SGHAT and CDR2 is FQNNGV. CDR3 loop: CASSYYRGRDEKLFF. As DNA, the CDR3 is TGTGCCAGCAGCTACTACAGGGGGCGGGATGAAAAACTGTTTTTT. Filled out from reference TRBV11-2 and TRBJ1-4, the complete variable domain reads EAGVAQSPRYKIIEKRQSVAFWCNPISGHATLYWYQQILGQGPKLLIQFQNNGVVDDSQLPKDRFSAERLKGVDSTLKIQPAKLEDSAVYLCASSYYRGRDEKLFFGSGTQLSVL.

This clonotype was found many times. The rearrangement uses TRBV2 and TRBJ1-2; a possible D gene is TRBD1 (6 bases). This CDR3 is 15 amino acids long. Germline V gene data show CDR1 as SNHLY and CDR2 as FYNNEI. Trimming removed 7 bases at V and 0 bases at J, with 15 bases between. The chain's CDR3 is CASKRGSGANYGYTF. CDR3 nucleotides: TGTGCCAGCAAGAGGGGGTCAGGGGCTAACTATGGCTACACCTTC.

Only a few counts were recorded for this clonotype. V and J are TRBV5-1 and TRBJ1-2, with D uncertain. The germline CDR1 and CDR2 sequences are SGHRS and YFSETQ. The CDR3 loop spans 15 amino acids. Trimming shortened V by 0 bases and J by 0 bases, and 9 bases separated the two germline ends. CDR3 coding DNA: TGCGCCAGCAGCTTGGCCGTCGGGGCTAACTATGGCTACACCTTC. Protein: CASSLAVGANYGYTF.

This clonotype was detected a few times. The chain joins TRBV29-1 to TRBJ1-4, with D uncertain. This CDR3 is built from 14 residues. CDR1 and CDR2 (germline): SQVTM, ANQGSEA. V lost 6 bases, J lost 11 bases, and 22 bases lay in between. CDR3 protein: CSVTLQETTWKLFF. The CDR3 DNA reads as TGCAGCGTCACTCTTCAGGAAACGACGTGGAAACTGTTTTTT. Supplemented by reference TRBV29-1 and TRBJ1-4, the full variable domain reads SAVISQKPSRDICQRGTSLTIQCQVDSQVTMMFWYRQQPGQSLTLIATANQGSEATYESGFVIDKFPISRPNLTFSTLTVSNMSPEDSSIYLCSVTLQETTWKLFFGSGTQLSVL.

This clonotype occurred many times. This chain uses TRBV6-1 with TRBJ1-5, with 9 bases matching TRBD1. The V segment lost 6 bases and the J segment 7 bases; nucleotides outside the gene matches: 10. The germline gives CDR1 MNHNS, CDR2 SASEGT. The CDR3 is 15 amino acids. The chain's CDR3 is CASRHRDRVGQPQHF. DNA for the CDR3: TGTGCCAGCAGACACCGGGACAGGGTAGGACAGCCCCAGCATTTT.

This clonotype was seen many times. The rearrangement joins TRBV29-1 to TRBJ2-5; the match to TRBD1 covers 7 bases. The CDR3 has 12 residues. V lost 4 bases and J lost 5; bases outside the gene matches: 4. Germline CDR1 reads SQVTM; CDR2 reads ANQGSEA. The DNA of the CDR3 is TGCAGCGTTGGACAGGGTGTCGAGACCCAGTACTTC. Protein product: CSVGQGVETQYF.

This clonotype has more than one count but fewer than ten. The V gene is TRBV20-1, the J gene TRBJ2-7; 7 bases fit TRBD1. The V and J ends lost 6 bases and 6 bases, in that order; junction bases with no gene match: 14. CDR1 is DFQATT, CDR2 SNEGSKA, per germline (reference sequence). This CDR3 contains 14 residues. CDR3 amino acids: CSADRDSWGTEQYF. CDR3 nucleotide sequence: TGCAGTGCGGATAGGGACAGCTGGGGGACCGAGCAGTACTTC.

This clonotype was seen more than once but under ten times. The V call is TRBV19, the J call TRBJ2-5; a weak D match, TRBD1 (6 bases). Trimming shortened V by 3 bases and J by 4 bases, and 9 bases separated the two germline ends. This CDR3 comprises 13 residues. Looked up from germline, CDR1 is LNHDA and CDR2 is SQIVND (reference sequence). The CDR3 DNA sequence: TGTGCCAGTAGTATGACAGGCGGAGAGACCCAGTACTTC. This translates into CASSMTGGETQYF.

This clonotype was counted at least ten times. The chain links TRBV11-2 to TRBJ1-2; D is perhaps TRBD1 (5 bases). This CDR3 contains 13 residues. The V end was cut by 4 bases, the J end by 7 bases, with 13 bases between. The germline gives CDR1 SGHAT, CDR2 FQNNGV. The CDR3 region has the DNA TGTGCCAGCAGCTCCCCTACAGGAGGTGGCTACACCTTC. Protein product: CASSSPTGGGYTF.

This clonotype came up many times. This chain uses TRBV7-6 with TRBJ1-2; possible D gene TRBD1, 5 bases. Germline V gene lookup returns CDR1 SGHVS and CDR2 FNYEAQ. With 1 base removed from V and 2 bases from J, the gap between germline ends came to 11 bases. The CDR3 has 15 amino acids. This CDR3 reads CASSLVAAGNYGYTF. The CDR3 nucleotides are TGTGCCAGCAGCTTAGTCGCGGCAGGGAACTATGGCTACACCTTC.

V and J are TRBV5-1 and TRBJ1-3; a weak D match, TRBD1 (6 bases). Per the germline V gene, CDR1 is SGHRS and CDR2 is YFSETQ. Trimming left V 2 bases short and J 2 bases short, with 11 bases between. This CDR3 has 15 amino acids. The CDR3 loop is CASSFTGRAGNTIYF. CDR3 nucleotide sequence: TGCGCCAGCAGCTTTACAGGGAGGGCTGGAAACACCATATATTTT. Based on the CDR3 plus reference TRBV5-1 and TRBJ1-3, the full variable domain is KAGVTQTPRYLIKTRGQQVTLSCSPISGHRSVSWYQQTPGQGLQFLFEYFSETQRNKGNFPGRFSGRQFSNSRSEMNVSTLELGDSALYLCASSFTGRAGNTIYFGEGSWLTVV.

The chain joins TRBV28 to TRBJ1-5; D remains unclear. The V gene lost 2 bases and the J gene lost 6 bases, with 8 bases spanning the gap. The CDR3 extends over 13 amino acids. In germline, CDR1 is MDHEN, CDR2 SYDVKM. The CDR3: CASSLVFGQPQHF. The CDR3 bases are TGTGCCAGCAGTTTAGTTTTTGGTCAGCCCCAGCATTTT.

The chain combines TRBV9 with TRBJ2-7; D may be TRBD1 (5 bases). The CDR3 sequence is 15 residues long. Per germline, CDR1 SGDLS and CDR2 YYNGEE. Trimming shortened V by 0 bases and J by 6 bases, and 16 bases separated the two germline ends. The CDR3 sequence is CASSVEGSPLGEQYF. The DNA of the CDR3 is TGTGCCAGCAGCGTAGAGGGGTCCCCCCTGGGCGAGCAGTACTTC.

This clonotype was counted ten times or more. The V and J genes are TRBV12-3 or TRBV12-4 and TRBJ2-7, with 7 nucleotides matching TRBD2. The ends lost 5 bases at V and 1 base at J; junction bases unmatched: 8. The CDR3 extends over 15 amino acids. The DNA for the CDR3 is TGTGCCAGCAGTGGGGACTACGGGAATTCCTACGAGCAGTACTTC. This codes for CASSGDYGNSYEQYF.

This clonotype was detected ten times or more. V gene TRBV12-3 or TRBV12-4 combines with J gene TRBJ1-5, with unresolved D. The V end was cut by 2 bases, the J end by 6 bases, with 11 bases between. This CDR3 contains 14 residues. CDR3 sequence: CASSLSGSAQPQHF. In DNA form, the CDR3 reads TGTGCCAGCAGTTTATCGGGGAGTGCTCAGCCCCAGCATTTT.

This clonotype was detected a few times. This chain connects TRBV28 to TRBJ2-2; maybe TRBD2 (5 bases). Trimming removed 5 bases from V and 7 bases from J, with 14 bases in between. CDR3 size: 14 residues. The germline gives CDR1 MDHEN, CDR2 SYDVKM. The CDR3 loop is CASSPPITSGELFF. DNA for the CDR3: TGTGCCAGCAGTCCCCCCATAACTAGCGGGGAGCTGTTTTTT.

V usage is TRBV5-1 and J usage is TRBJ2-2, with D unresolved. CDR1 is SGHRS and CDR2 is YFSETQ in the germline V gene. The V end was cut by 0 bases, the J end by 1 base, with 7 bases between. The CDR3 totals 15 residues. For the CDR3, the DNA is TGCGCCAGCAGCTTGGGCCAGATGAACACCGGGGAGCTGTTTTTT. Its translation: CASSLGQMNTGELFF.

For this clonotype: With a far larger clone one base away, a read error is the likely cause. This chain joins TRBV6-2 or TRBV6-3 and TRBJ2-5; 7 positions match TRBD1. Germline CDR1 is MNHEY and CDR2 is SVGEGT. The CDR3 totals 14 residues. The CDR3 loop is CASGRDSNQEAQYF. CDR3 nucleotide sequence: TGTGCCAGCGGCCGGGACAGCAATCAAGAGGCCCAGTACTTC.

The genes are TRBV12-3 or TRBV12-4 and TRBJ2-1; 8 bases are shared with TRBD2. V shed 5 bases and J 5 bases; nucleotides not matched to a gene: 11. The CDR3 is made up of 16 amino acids. CDR3 in DNA: TGTGCCAGCAGTCAAAACCGGGGGGGACCGAACAATGAGCAGTTCTTC. Translation gives CASSQNRGGPNNEQFF.